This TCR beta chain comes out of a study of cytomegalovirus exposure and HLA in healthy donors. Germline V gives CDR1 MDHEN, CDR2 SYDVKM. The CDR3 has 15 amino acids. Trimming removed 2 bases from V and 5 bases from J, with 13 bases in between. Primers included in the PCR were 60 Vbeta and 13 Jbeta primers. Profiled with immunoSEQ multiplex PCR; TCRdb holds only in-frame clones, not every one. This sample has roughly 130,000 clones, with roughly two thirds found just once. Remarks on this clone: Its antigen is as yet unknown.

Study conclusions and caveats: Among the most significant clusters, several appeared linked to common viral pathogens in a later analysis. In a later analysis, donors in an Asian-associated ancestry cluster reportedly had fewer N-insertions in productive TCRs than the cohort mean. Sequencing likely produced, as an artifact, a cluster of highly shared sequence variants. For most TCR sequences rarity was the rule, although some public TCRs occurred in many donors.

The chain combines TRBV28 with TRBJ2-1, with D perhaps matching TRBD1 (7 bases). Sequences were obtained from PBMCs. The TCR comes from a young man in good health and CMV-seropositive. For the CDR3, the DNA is TGTGCCAGCAGTTTAGGGGGGACAGCTCACAATGAGCAGTTCTTC. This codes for CASSLGGTAHNEQFF.